These 6 T cell receptor beta chains originate from one sample sequenced in a study of blood T cells in healthy people across ages. Sample-barcoded 5' priming and a J-beta primer mix drove a second PCR of roughly 6 to 12 cycles. TCRdb re-called the 5' RACE reads with MiXCR, one entry per CDR3 protein. The sample includes roughly 1.5 million distinct CDR3 sequences, about 45% of them seen just once. Sequencing was performed on blood. The source is a young woman in good health.

The chain has TRBV4-3 and TRBJ1-1; D unclear. This CDR3 contains 13 residues. Germline V gene lookup returns CDR1 LGHNA and CDR2 YSLEER. V gave up 5 bases and J gave up 4 bases, with 11 bases separating them. DNA for the CDR3: TGCGCCAGCAGCGAAGCACCTCTCACTGAAGCTTTCTTT. Translating it yields CASSEAPLTEAFF.

This clonotype was counted between two and nine times. V gene TRBV5-8 combines with J gene TRBJ2-1; 10 nucleotides match TRBD1. Germline V gene sequence: CDR1 SGHTS, CDR2 YDEGEE. Trimming removed 3 bases from V and 8 bases from J; junction bases left unmatched: 8. The length of the CDR3 is 15 residues. The CDR3 DNA reads TGTGCCAGCAGCTCCGGGACAGGGGTTTTCTATGAGCAGTTCTTC. This gives the protein CASSSGTGVFYEQFF.

The chain couples TRBV28 to TRBJ2-7; 8 nucleotides line up with TRBD1. Losses at the gene ends were 4 bases for V and 6 bases for J; bases not matched to a gene: 11. This CDR3 region has 15 residues. Germline V gene data show CDR1 as MDHEN and CDR2 as SYDVKM. CDR3 nucleotides: TGTGCCAGCAGTTCGACCGGGACAGGCTGGCGCGAGCAGTACTTC. Its translation: CASSSTGTGWREQYF.

A word on this clonotype: Since a much larger clone is just one base distant, this may be a read error. The J gene is TRBJ2-7, the V gene TRBV10-3; 9 nucleotides line up with TRBD1. CDR1 and CDR2 (germline): ENHRY, SYGVKD. V shed 4 bases, J shed 5 bases, and the junction held 6 bases outside the gene matches. The CDR3 totals 14 residues. CDR3 DNA sequence: TGTGCCATCAGTGTGGGACAGGGACTCGACGAGCAGTACTTC. It codes for CAISVGQGLDEQYF.

The chain employs TRBV7-2 and TRBJ2-1; D remains unclear. V was clipped by 6 bases and J by 8 bases, with 20 bases between them. This CDR3 has 15 residues. Germline CDR1 and CDR2: SGHTA and FQGNSA. CDR3 nucleotides: TGTGCCAGCAGATGGGTCTCCGGGCCCCGGGATGAGCAGTTCTTC. Translation gives CASRWVSGPRDEQFF.

This clonotype was seen a few times. The chain has TRBV4-2 and TRBJ2-7; D gene ambiguous. The CDR3 runs to 14 residues. Per germline, CDR1 LGHNA and CDR2 YNFKEQ. Trimming stripped 4 bases from V and 2 bases from J, with 12 bases between. CDR3 in amino acids: CASSPLDKPYEQYF. DNA of the CDR3: TGTGCCAGCAGCCCCTTAGACAAGCCCTACGAGCAGTACTTC.